A single sample is the source of the 30 T cell receptor beta chains below, sequenced in a study of CD8 T cells in cerebrospinal fluid in Alzheimer's disease (dated by TCRdb to 2020 to 2022). The library came from 10x single-cell sequencing. The run used a NextSeq 550. Reads reprocessed by TCRdb are summarized as one entry per CDR3 protein sequence, and DNA is absent. The sample's table covers over 1,500 distinct CDR3 sequences. Clones ranked in the top ten supply about 10% of the sample. Sequencing was carried out using cerebrospinal fluid. These receptors originate from a human donor with mild cognitive impairment.

Judged by frequency, this clonotype is large (0.1 to 1%). The gene calls are TRBV24-1 and TRBJ2-7; TCRdb's D gene call, TRBD1, goes unchecked for lack of DNA. The CDR3 covers 15 residues. The germline CDR1 and CDR2 sequences are KGHDR and SFDVKD. The CDR3 loop reads CATSAGTGSTYEQYF.

Considering frequency, this clonotype is large. The chain recombines TRBV29-1 with TRBJ2-1; TCRdb outputs TRBD1, but without DNA this stays unchecked. This CDR3 has 17 amino acids. Germline CDR1 is SQVTM and CDR2 is ANQGSEA. The CDR3 loop is CSVEGTGFSGDYNEQFF.

This clonotype ranks as large in terms of frequency. The chain combines TRBV27 with TRBJ2-7; without DNA, the TCRdb call of TRBD2 cannot be checked. Germline loops: CDR1 MNHEY, CDR2 SMNVEV (reference sequence). This CDR3 has 15 residues. CDR3 in amino acids: CASSPSGHIAYEQYF.

According to its frequency, this clonotype is medium-sized (0.01 to 0.1%). V usage is TRBV18 and J usage is TRBJ2-7; with no DNA, the TCRdb D assignment of TRBD1 cannot be verified. CDR3 length: 15 amino acids. Germline CDR1 reads KGHSH; CDR2 reads LQKENI. This CDR3 reads CASSPAGGQTYEQYF.

The chain carries TRBV11-2 and TRBJ2-2; TCRdb proposes TRBD1, but this gene call is untestable without DNA. Germline V gene sequence: CDR1 SGHAT, CDR2 FQNNGV. This CDR3 has 18 residues. The CDR3 reads CASRLLFLTGGKAGELFF.

Measured by frequency, this clonotype is medium-sized. The chain uses TRBV13 and TRBJ1-2; TCRdb outputs TRBD1, but without DNA this stays unchecked. The CDR3 has 13 amino acids. The germline V gene encodes CDR1 PRHDT and CDR2 FYEKMQ (reference sequence). This CDR3 reads CASRDDRVRGYTF.

According to its frequency, this clonotype is medium-sized. The CDR3 reads CASKGDRYEQYF. J is TRBJ2-7 and V is TRBV25-1; checking the TCRdb D call of TRBD1 is not possible without DNA. Germline V gene data show CDR1 as MGHDK and CDR2 as SYGVNS. This CDR3 has 12 residues.

This clonotype is called medium-sized based on its frequency. V gene TRBV2 combines with J gene TRBJ2-7; TCRdb names TRBD1, which stays unverified in the absence of DNA. Germline V gene sequence: CDR1 SNHLY, CDR2 FYNNEI. The CDR3 extends over 14 amino acids. The CDR3 sequence is CASRGTGVVHEQYF.

CDR3 loop: CSVGGQRTDTQYF. This chain joins TRBV29-1 and TRBJ2-3. Germline CDR1 is SQVTM and CDR2 is ANQGSEA. The CDR3 sequence is 13 residues long.

This clonotype counts as medium-sized by frequency. This chain links TRBV15 with TRBJ2-7. The CDR3 is 13 residues long. Germline CDR1 and CDR2: LNHNV and YYDKDF (reference sequence). CDR3 residues: CATSSDRPYEQYF.

Frequency places this clonotype as medium-sized (0.01 to 0.1%). The genes are TRBV3-1 and TRBJ2-2; TCRdb selects TRBD2, and the lack of DNA leaves this call unchecked. Germline values: CDR1 LGHDT, CDR2 YNNKEL (reference sequence). This CDR3 is 18 amino acids long. CDR3 sequence: CASSPRTGLAGVPGELFF.

Its frequency marks this clonotype as medium-sized. The chain uses TRBV10-1 and TRBJ1-1; the D gene TCRdb calls, TRBD1, cannot be checked with no DNA. There are 13 residues in the CDR3. CDR1 is WNHNN, CDR2 SYGVQD, per germline (reference sequence). Here the CDR3 reads CASQGQGNTEAFF.

This clonotype is classed as medium-sized by frequency. The chain combines TRBV2 with TRBJ1-2; TCRdb reports TRBD1, a call that lacks DNA to check it against. The CDR3 is 13 residues long. The germline CDR1 and CDR2 sequences are SNHLY and FYNNEI. The CDR3 loop reads CASSPTGIYGYTF.

By frequency, this clonotype registers medium-sized. The chain joins TRBV6-5 to TRBJ2-1; TCRdb's D call of TRBD1 is untestable without DNA. The CDR3 has 15 residues. Per the germline V gene, CDR1 is MNHEY and CDR2 is SVGAGI. This CDR3 reads CASSYARGLYNEQFF.

This clonotype shows up as medium-sized (0.01 to 0.1%) by frequency. The chain has TRBV28 and TRBJ1-1. The CDR3 length is 13 residues. Germline V CDR1 and CDR2: MDHEN, SYDVKM. CDR3 residues: CASSLRGNTEAFF.

The V gene is TRBV7-9, the J gene TRBJ1-5; TCRdb returns TRBD1, unconfirmable since there is no DNA. This CDR3 is built from 16 residues. The germline V gene encodes CDR1 SEHNR and CDR2 FQNEAQ (reference sequence). CDR3: CASSAVSGGAGQPQHF. The full variable domain, rest sourced from reference TRBV7-9 and TRBJ1-5, is DTGVSQNPRHKITKRGQNVTFRCDPISEHNRLYWYRQTLGQGPEFLTYFQNEAQLEKSRLLSDRFSAERPKGSFSTLEIQRTEQGDSAMYLCASSAVSGGAGQPQHFGDGTRLSIL.

V gene TRBV4-2 combines with J gene TRBJ2-1. Germline-derived CDR1 and CDR2 are LGHNA and YNFKEQ. The CDR3 length is 14 residues. The CDR3 loop reads CASSQTGSYNEQFF.

This clonotype is medium-sized (0.01 to 0.1%) by frequency. The chain combines TRBV7-2 with TRBJ1-5. The CDR3 is 14 amino acids. The germline CDR1 and CDR2 sequences are SGHTA and FQGNSA. The CDR3: CASSLERGNQPQHF.

This clonotype is large (0.1 to 1%) by frequency. The J gene is TRBJ2-3, the V gene TRBV20-1; TCRdb calls TRBD1, which cannot be checked without DNA. The CDR3 is 13 residues long. CDR1 and CDR2 from the germline V gene are DFQATT and SNEGSKA (reference sequence). CDR3 region: CSAPHGGRDTQYF.

This clonotype is medium-sized by frequency. This chain's CDR3 is CASSPLSDTQYF. The chain is built from TRBV7-9 and TRBJ2-3; lacking DNA, the TRBD1 call made by TCRdb goes unchecked. Looked up from germline, CDR1 is SEHNR and CDR2 is FQNEAQ (reference sequence). CDR3 length: 12 amino acids.

According to its frequency, this clonotype is medium-sized. The rearrangement links TRBV7-2 to TRBJ2-1; TCRdb lists TRBD2, though no DNA is available to test this call. CDR1 and CDR2 from the germline V gene are SGHTA and FQGNSA. The CDR3 runs 15 residues. CDR3: CASSVGLLSYNEQFF.

This clonotype ranks as medium-sized in terms of frequency. The rearrangement links TRBV13 to TRBJ1-1. Germline V CDR1 and CDR2: PRHDT, FYEKMQ (reference sequence). This CDR3 has 15 amino acids. CDR3 protein: CASSLDGLLNTEAFF.

Considering frequency, this clonotype is medium-sized (0.01 to 0.1%). The CDR3 spells CASSGGTGGEKLFF. J is TRBJ1-4 and V is TRBV2; no DNA is available, so the TRBD1 call from TCRdb remains unchecked. Germline V lookup: CDR1 SNHLY, CDR2 FYNNEI. The CDR3 extends over 14 amino acids.

This chain joins TRBV28 and TRBJ2-1; as DNA is missing, the TRBD1 call by TCRdb cannot be tested. Germline CDR1 MDHEN, CDR2 SYDVKM. The CDR3 contains 14 residues. The CDR3 here is CASSSWQGNNEQFF.

This clonotype is deemed medium-sized by its frequency. The rearrangement joins TRBV30 to TRBJ2-7. The CDR3 sequence is 11 residues long. From germline, CDR1 is GTSNPN and CDR2 SVGIG (reference sequence). The CDR3 reads CAWSHSYEQYF.

This clonotype shows up as large (0.1 to 1%) by frequency. The V call is TRBV3-1, the J call TRBJ1-2; TCRdb proposes TRBD1, but this gene call is untestable without DNA. The germline V gene encodes CDR1 LGHDT and CDR2 YNNKEL (reference sequence). The CDR3 is 14 residues long. CDR3: CASGWTGGGYGYTF.

Measured by frequency, this clonotype is medium-sized. The rearrangement uses TRBV27 and TRBJ2-2; TCRdb calls TRBD2, which cannot be checked without DNA. This CDR3 has 16 residues. Germline loops: CDR1 MNHEY, CDR2 SMNVEV (reference sequence). CDR3 residues: CASSPPVAGPEGELFF.

In terms of frequency, this clonotype is medium-sized. V is TRBV20-1 and J is TRBJ2-7. From germline, CDR1 is DFQATT and CDR2 SNEGSKA (reference sequence). The CDR3 spans 15 residues. This chain's CDR3 is CSARVSILSGGEQYF.

V gene TRBV19 combines with J gene TRBJ1-2; absent DNA, TCRdb's TRBD1 call cannot be checked. Germline V gene lookup returns CDR1 LNHDA and CDR2 SQIVND (reference sequence). CDR3 length: 14 amino acids. The CDR3 loop reads CASSALDRVDGYTF.

This chain links TRBV6-1 with TRBJ2-7; TCRdb names TRBD1, which stays unverified in the absence of DNA. Per the germline V gene, CDR1 is MNHNS and CDR2 is SASEGT. There are 14 residues in the CDR3. CDR3 protein: CASSPSGRVYEQYF.